Listed here is a single T cell receptor (beta chain). Its antigen is not identified. This entry belongs to a study of synovial regulatory T cells in juvenile arthritis. Libraries were prepared by immunoSEQ multiplex PCR; TCRdb keeps only in-frame clonotypes and omits some of them. Its table records about 10,000 clones. Findings of the study overall: Compared with other blood Treg cells, inflammation-associated Treg cells had reduced TCR diversity.

The receptor was isolated from a donor aged 2-35 years with juvenile idiopathic arthritis. The sequencing sample was made of Treg cells from blood. Subset defined: remaining (HLA-DR-negative) circulating blood Treg cells.

CDR3 residues: CASSSGLYNEQFF. The chain employs TRBV5-6 and TRBJ2-1; the D call from TCRdb, TRBD2, cannot be confirmed without DNA. Germline-derived CDR1 and CDR2 are SGHDT and YYEEEE. The CDR3 is 13 residues long. This entry has no DNA.